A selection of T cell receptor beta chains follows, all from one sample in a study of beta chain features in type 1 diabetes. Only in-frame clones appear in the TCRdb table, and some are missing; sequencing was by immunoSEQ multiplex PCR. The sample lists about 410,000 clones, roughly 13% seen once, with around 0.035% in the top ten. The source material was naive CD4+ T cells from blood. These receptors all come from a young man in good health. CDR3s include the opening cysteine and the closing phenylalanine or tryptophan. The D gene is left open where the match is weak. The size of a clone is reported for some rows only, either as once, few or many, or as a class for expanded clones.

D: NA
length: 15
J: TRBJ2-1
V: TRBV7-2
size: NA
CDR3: CASSLEWTSVRRAFF
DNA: TGTGCCAGCAGCTTAGAGTGGACGTCGGTACGGCGGGCGTTCTTC

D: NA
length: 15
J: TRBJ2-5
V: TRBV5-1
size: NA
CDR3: CASSAGPKALETQYF
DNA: TGCGCCAGCAGCGCGGGACCAAAGGCATTGGAGACCCAGTACTTC

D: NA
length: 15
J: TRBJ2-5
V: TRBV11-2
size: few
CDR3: CASSPTRGAQETQYF
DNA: TGTGCCAGCAGCCCTACGCGAGGGGCCCAAGAGACCCAGTACTTC

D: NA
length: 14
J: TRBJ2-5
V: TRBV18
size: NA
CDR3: CASSHLASQETQYF
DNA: TGTGCCAGCTCACATCTAGCGTCCCAAGAGACCCAGTACTTC

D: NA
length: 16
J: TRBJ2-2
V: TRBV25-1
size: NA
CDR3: CASSEFGETNTGELFF
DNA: TGTGCCAGCAGTGAATTTGGGGAAACGAACACCGGGGAGCTGTTTTTT

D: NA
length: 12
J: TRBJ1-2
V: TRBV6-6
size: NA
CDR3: CALSRGHYGYTF
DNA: TGTGCCCTGAGTAGGGGACACTATGGCTACACCTTC

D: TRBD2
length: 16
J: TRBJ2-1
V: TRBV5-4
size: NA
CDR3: CASSLDPSGRYNEQFF
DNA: TGTGCCAGCAGCTTGGATCCTAGCGGGAGGTACAATGAGCAGTTCTTC

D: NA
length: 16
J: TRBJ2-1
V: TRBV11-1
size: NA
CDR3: CASSLARTSSYNEQFF
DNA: TGTGCCAGCAGCTTAGCGCGAACTAGCAGTTACAATGAGCAGTTCTTC

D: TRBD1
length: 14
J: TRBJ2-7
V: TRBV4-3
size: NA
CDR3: CASSNRGQFDEQYF
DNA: TGCGCCAGCAGCAACAGGGGGCAGTTCGACGAGCAGTACTTC

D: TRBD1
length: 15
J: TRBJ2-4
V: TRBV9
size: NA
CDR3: CASSVALGQDSIQYF
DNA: TGTGCCAGCAGCGTAGCCCTGGGACAGGATAGCATTCAGTACTTC

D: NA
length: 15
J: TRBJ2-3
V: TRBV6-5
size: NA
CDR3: CASSYDMRAGDTQYF
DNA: TGTGCCAGCAGTTACGACATGAGGGCTGGAGATACGCAGTATTTT

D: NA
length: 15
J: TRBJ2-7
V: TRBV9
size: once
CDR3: CASSVGIRGPYEQYF
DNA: TGTGCCAGCAGCGTAGGGATACGGGGACCCTACGAGCAGTACTTC

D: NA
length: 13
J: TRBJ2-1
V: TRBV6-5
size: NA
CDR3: CASRPEGIYEQFF
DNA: TGTGCCAGCAGACCGGAGGGGATCTATGAGCAGTTCTTC

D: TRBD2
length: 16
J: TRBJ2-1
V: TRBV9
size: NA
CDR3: CASSVEAGVGYNEQFF
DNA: TGTGCCAGCAGCGTAGAGGCGGGAGTAGGCTACAATGAGCAGTTCTTC

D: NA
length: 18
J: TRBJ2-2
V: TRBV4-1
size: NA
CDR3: CASSQGWARNAGTGELFF
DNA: TGCGCCAGCAGCCAAGGGTGGGCACGCAACGCGGGCACCGGGGAGCTGTTTTTT

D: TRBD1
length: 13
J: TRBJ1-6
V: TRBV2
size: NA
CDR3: CASQRQGESPLHF
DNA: TGTGCCAGCCAGAGACAGGGCGAATCACCCCTCCACTTT

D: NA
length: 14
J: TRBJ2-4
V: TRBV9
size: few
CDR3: CASSVDPGENIQYF
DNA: TGTGCCAGCAGCGTAGACCCAGGAGAAAACATTCAGTACTTC

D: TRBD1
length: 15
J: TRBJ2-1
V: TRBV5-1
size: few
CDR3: CASSLGTGFSDEQFF
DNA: TGCGCCAGCAGCCTCGGGACAGGGTTTTCAGATGAGCAGTTCTTC

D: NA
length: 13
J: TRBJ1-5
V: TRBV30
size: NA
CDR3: CAWSVRESQPQHF
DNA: TGTGCCTGGAGTGTTCGGGAGAGTCAGCCCCAGCATTTT

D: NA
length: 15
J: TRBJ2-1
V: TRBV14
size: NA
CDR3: CASSQDSIPYNEQFF
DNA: TGTGCCAGCAGCCAGGATAGCATTCCCTACAATGAGCAGTTCTTC

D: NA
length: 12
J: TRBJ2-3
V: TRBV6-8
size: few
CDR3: CARPRGTDTQYF
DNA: TGTGCCAGACCGAGGGGTACAGATACGCAGTATTTT

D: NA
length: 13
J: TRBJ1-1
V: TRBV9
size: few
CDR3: CASSVRGNTEAFF
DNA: TGTGCCAGCAGCGTTCGAGGAAACACTGAAGCTTTCTTT

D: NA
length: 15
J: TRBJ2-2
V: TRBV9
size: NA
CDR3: CASSVLVANTGELFF
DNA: TGTGCCAGCAGCGTACTAGTTGCGAACACCGGGGAGCTGTTTTTT

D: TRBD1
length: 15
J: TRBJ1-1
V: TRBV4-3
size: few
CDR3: CASSQDWGTGHEAFF
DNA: TGCGCCAGCAGCCAAGATTGGGGGACAGGGCATGAAGCTTTCTTT

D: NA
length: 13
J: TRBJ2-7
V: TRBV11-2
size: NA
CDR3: CASKGRSSYEQYF
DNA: TGTGCCAGCAAGGGGAGAAGCTCCTACGAGCAGTACTTC

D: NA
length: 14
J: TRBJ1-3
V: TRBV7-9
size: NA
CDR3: CASRSGRTGNTIYF
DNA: TGTGCCAGCAGAAGCGGGAGGACTGGAAACACCATATATTTT

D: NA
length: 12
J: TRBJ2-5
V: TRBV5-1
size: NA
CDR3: CASSLRRETQYF
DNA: TGCGCCAGCAGCTTGCGACGAGAGACCCAGTACTTC

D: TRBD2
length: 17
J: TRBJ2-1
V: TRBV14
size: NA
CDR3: CASSQRVLAGVVNEQFF
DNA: TGTGCCAGCAGCCAAAGGGTTCTGGCGGGAGTGGTCAATGAGCAGTTCTTC

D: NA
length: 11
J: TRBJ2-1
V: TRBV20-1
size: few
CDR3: CSALHYNEQFF
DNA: TGCAGTGCTTTGCACTACAATGAGCAGTTCTTC

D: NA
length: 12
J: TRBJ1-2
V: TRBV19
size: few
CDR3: CASSLNNYGYTF
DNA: TGTGCCAGTAGTCTCAATAACTATGGCTACACCTTC

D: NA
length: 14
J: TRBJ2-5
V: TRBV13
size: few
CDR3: CASSSRRGGETQYF
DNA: TGTGCCAGCAGCTCCCGTCGGGGCGGGGAGACCCAGTACTTC

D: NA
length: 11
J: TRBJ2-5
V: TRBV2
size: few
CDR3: CASSGKETQYF
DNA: TGTGCCAGCAGCGGCAAAGAGACCCAGTACTTC

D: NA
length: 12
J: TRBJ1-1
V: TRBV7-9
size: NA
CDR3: CASSLTNTEAFF
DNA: TGTGCCAGCAGCTTGACGAACACTGAAGCTTTCTTT

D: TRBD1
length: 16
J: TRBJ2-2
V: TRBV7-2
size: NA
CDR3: CASSQEGGASTGELFF
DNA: TGTGCCAGCAGCCAGGAAGGGGGCGCGAGCACCGGGGAGCTGTTTTTT

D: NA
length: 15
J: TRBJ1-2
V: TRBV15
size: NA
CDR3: CATSRDRTYGSGYTF
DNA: TGTGCCACCAGCAGAGATCGGACATATGGCAGTGGCTACACCTTC

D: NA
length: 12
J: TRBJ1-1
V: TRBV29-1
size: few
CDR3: CATAGLNTEAFF
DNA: TGCGCAACCGCGGGCTTGAACACTGAAGCTTTCTTT

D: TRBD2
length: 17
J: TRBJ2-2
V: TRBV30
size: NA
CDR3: CAWSLGLAGVHTGELFF
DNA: TGTGCCTGGAGTTTAGGACTAGCGGGGGTGCATACCGGGGAGCTGTTTTTT

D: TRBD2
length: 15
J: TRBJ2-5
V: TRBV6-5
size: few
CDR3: CASSYLGSGQETQYF
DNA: TGTGCCAGCAGTTATCTCGGTAGCGGGCAAGAGACCCAGTACTTC

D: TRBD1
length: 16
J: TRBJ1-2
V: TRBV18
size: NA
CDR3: CASSPTPGQGNYGYTF
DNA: TGTGCCAGCTCCCCTACACCGGGACAGGGGAACTATGGCTACACCTTC

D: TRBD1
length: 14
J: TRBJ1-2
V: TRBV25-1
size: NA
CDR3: CASGTAGTADGYTF
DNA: TGTGCCAGCGGGACGGCAGGGACAGCAGATGGCTACACCTTC

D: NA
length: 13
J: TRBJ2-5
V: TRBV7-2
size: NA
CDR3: CASRLTGQETQYF
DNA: TGTGCCAGCAGATTGACAGGACAAGAGACCCAGTACTTC

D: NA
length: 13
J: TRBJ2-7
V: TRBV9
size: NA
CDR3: CASSVSGSYEQYF
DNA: TGTGCCAGCAGCGTATCCGGGTCCTACGAGCAGTACTTC

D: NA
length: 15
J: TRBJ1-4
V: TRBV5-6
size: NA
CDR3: CASSLTLTTNEKLFF
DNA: TGTGCCAGCAGCTTAACGCTGACAACTAATGAAAAACTGTTTTTT

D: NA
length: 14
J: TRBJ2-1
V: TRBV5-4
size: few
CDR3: CASSPGRVGDEQFF
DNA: TGTGCCAGCAGCCCGGGACGCGTAGGTGATGAGCAGTTCTTC